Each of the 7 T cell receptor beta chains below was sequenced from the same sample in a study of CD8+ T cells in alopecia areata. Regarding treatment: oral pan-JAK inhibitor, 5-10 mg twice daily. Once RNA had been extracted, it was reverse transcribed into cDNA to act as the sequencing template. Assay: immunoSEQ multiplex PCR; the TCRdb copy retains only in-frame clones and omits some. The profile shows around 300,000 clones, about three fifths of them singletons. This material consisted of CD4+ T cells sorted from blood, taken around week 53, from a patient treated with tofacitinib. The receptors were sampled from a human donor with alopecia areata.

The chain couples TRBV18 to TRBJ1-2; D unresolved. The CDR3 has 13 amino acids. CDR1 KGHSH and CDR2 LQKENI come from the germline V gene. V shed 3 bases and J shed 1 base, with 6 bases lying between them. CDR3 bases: TGTGCCAGCTCACCTGGGTTTAACTATGGCTACACCTTC. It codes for CASSPGFNYGYTF.

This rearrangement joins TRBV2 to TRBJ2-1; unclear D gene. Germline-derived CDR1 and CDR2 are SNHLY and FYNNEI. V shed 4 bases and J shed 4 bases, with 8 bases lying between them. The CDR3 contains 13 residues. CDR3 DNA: TGTGCCAGCAGTGGGGCCGGGTACAATGAGCAGTTCTTC. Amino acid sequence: CASSGAGYNEQFF.

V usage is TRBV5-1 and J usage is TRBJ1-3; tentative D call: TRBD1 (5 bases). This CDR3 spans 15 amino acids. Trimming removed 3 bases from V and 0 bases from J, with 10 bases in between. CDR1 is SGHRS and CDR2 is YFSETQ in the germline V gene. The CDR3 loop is CASSSGGVSGNTIYF. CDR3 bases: TGCGCCAGCAGCTCCGGGGGGGTCTCTGGAAACACCATATATTTT. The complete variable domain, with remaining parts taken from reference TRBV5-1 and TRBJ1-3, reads KAGVTQTPRYLIKTRGQQVTLSCSPISGHRSVSWYQQTPGQGLQFLFEYFSETQRNKGNFPGRFSGRQFSNSRSEMNVSTLELGDSALYLCASSSGGVSGNTIYFGEGSWLTVV.

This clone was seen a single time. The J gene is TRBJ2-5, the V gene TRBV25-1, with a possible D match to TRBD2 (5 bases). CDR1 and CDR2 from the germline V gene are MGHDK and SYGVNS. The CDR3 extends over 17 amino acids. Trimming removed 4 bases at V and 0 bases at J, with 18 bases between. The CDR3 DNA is TGTGCCAGCAGTGGGGCGGTACAGTGGGAGTACCAAGAGACCCAGTACTTC. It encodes CASSGAVQWEYQETQYF.

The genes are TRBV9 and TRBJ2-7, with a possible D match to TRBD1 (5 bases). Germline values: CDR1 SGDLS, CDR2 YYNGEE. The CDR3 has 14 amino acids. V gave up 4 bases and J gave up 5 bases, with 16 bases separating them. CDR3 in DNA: TGTGCCAGCAGCCCCACCAGGGTTCCCCACGAGCAGTACTTC. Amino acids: CASSPTRVPHEQYF.

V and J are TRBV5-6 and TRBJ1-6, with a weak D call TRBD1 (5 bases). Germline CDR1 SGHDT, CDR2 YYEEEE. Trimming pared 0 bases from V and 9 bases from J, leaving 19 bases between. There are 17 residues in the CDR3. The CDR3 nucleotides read TGTGCCAGCAGCTTGGAAGTCGCATCCCGGAGGGGTTCACCCCTCCACTTT. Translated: CASSLEVASRRGSPLHF.

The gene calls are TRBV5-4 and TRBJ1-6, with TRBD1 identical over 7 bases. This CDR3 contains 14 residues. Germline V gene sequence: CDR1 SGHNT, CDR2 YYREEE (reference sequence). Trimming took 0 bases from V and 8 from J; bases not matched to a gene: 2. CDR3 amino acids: CASSLDRGDSPLHF. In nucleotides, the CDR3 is TGTGCCAGCAGCTTGGACAGGGGAGATTCACCCCTCCACTTT.